The 27 T cell receptor beta chains below were found in one sample sequenced in a study of OX40 agonist ivuxolimab in advanced cancers. The table came from immunoSEQ multiplex PCR; TCRdb's copy has only in-frame clones and leaves some out. Here the sample spans under 90,000 clones, around 85% being singletons. Sequencing used CD4+ or CD8+ T cells sorted from blood, obtained in a trial of the OX40 agonist ivuxolimab. All receptors derive from an adult with an advanced solid tumor such as melanoma, head and neck, liver or kidney cancer.

This chain uses TRBV27 with TRBJ1-5; 7 nucleotides line up with TRBD1. J was trimmed by 0 bases and V by 1 base; bases with no gene match: 6. The CDR3 has 17 amino acids. The germline CDR1 and CDR2 sequences are MNHEY and SMNVEV (reference sequence). CDR3 nucleotide sequence: TGTGCCAGCAGTTTATACAAACAGGGGTATAGCAATCAGCCCCAGCATTTT. It translates to CASSLYKQGYSNQPQHF.

V usage is TRBV11-1 and J usage is TRBJ2-1; 7 nucleotides align to TRBD2. CDR1 is SGHAT and CDR2 is FQDESV in the germline V gene (reference sequence). The V segment lost 11 bases and the J segment 8 bases; nucleotides outside the gene matches: 9. The length of the CDR3 is 12 residues. This CDR3 is CASGGSLDEQFF. Written as DNA, the CDR3 is TGTGCCTCGGGCGGGAGTCTCGATGAGCAGTTCTTC. The whole variable domain, remainder taken from reference TRBV11-1 and TRBJ2-1, is EAEVAQSPRYKITEKSQAVAFWCDPISGHATLYWYRQILGQGPELLVQFQDESVVDDSQLPKDRFSAERLKGVDSTLKIQPAELGDSAMYLCASGGSLDEQFFGPGTRLTVL.

V usage is TRBV10-3 and J usage is TRBJ2-3; either TRBD1 or TRBD2 may fit D (6 bases each). This CDR3 contains 15 residues. The V end lost 8 bases, the J end lost 5 bases, and 20 bases lay between the germline ends. The germline CDR1 and CDR2 sequences are ENHRY and SYGVKD. CDR3 in amino acids: CAIGAQGKGGDTQYF. CDR3 DNA: TGTGCCATCGGCGCCCAGGGAAAGGGGGGAGATACGCAGTATTTT.

CDR3 sequence reads: CASSQDLWGGGEETQYF. The DNA for the CDR3 is TGTGCCAGCAGCCAAGATCTGTGGGGAGGGGGCGAGGAGACCCAGTACTTC. The chain combines TRBV4-2 with TRBJ2-5; D possibly uses TRBD1 or TRBD2 (7 bases each). Germline lookup yields CDR1 LGHNA and CDR2 YNFKEQ. The CDR3 extends over 17 amino acids. Trimming pared 0 bases from V and 5 bases from J, leaving 19 bases between.

V gene TRBV7-9 combines with J gene TRBJ1-1; no firm D call. The V gene lost 4 bases and the J gene lost 2 bases, with 11 bases spanning the gap. Germline assignment: CDR1 SEHNR and CDR2 FQNEAQ (reference sequence). This CDR3 is built from 14 residues. The CDR3 DNA is TGTGCCAGCAGCTCCAGATATATAAACACTGAAGCTTTCTTT. Its protein is CASSSRYINTEAFF.

For the CDR3, the DNA is TGTGCCTGGAAGAGGTCCTCAGGCGGCTACGAGCAGTACTTC. It yields the protein CAWKRSSGGYEQYF. The rearrangement joins TRBV30 to TRBJ2-7; D is uncertain. In germline, CDR1 is GTSNPN, CDR2 SVGIG (reference sequence). The CDR3 runs 14 residues. Trimming left V 4 bases short and J 3 bases short, with 16 bases between.

The genes are TRBV18 and TRBJ2-7, with D perhaps matching TRBD2 (6 bases). Looked up from germline, CDR1 is KGHSH and CDR2 is LQKENI. The V end lost 2 bases, the J end lost 5 bases, and 10 bases lay between the germline ends. This CDR3 contains 13 residues. For the CDR3, the DNA is TGTGCCAGCTCACCAGGCGGGGACCACGAGCAGTACGTC. Protein: CASSPGGDHEQYV.

The table lists this clone with a few counts. This chain connects TRBV18 to TRBJ1-6, with TRBD1 matching 8 bases. This CDR3 region has 14 residues. Germline values: CDR1 KGHSH, CDR2 LQKENI. V shed 5 bases, J shed 10 bases, and the junction held 7 bases outside the gene matches. CDR3 amino acids: CASSWTGMESPLHF. CDR3 sequence (DNA): TGTGCCAGCTCATGGACAGGGATGGAGTCACCCCTCCACTTT. Based on the CDR3 plus reference TRBV18 and TRBJ1-6, the full variable domain is NAGVMQNPRHLVRRRGQEARLRCSPMKGHSHVYWYRQLPEEGLKFMVYLQKENIIDESGMPKERFSAEFPKEGPSILRIQQVVRGDSAAYFCASSWTGMESPLHFGNGTRLTVT.

This chain links TRBV12-5 with TRBJ1-5; D gene unclear. The germline CDR1 and CDR2 sequences are LGHNT and FRNRAP. The CDR3 is 14 amino acids. V was cut by 9 bases and J by 3 bases, with 15 bases left in between. CDR3 in DNA: TGTGCTAGAACCCGTACAGAGATCAATCAGCCCCAGCATTTT. This sequence encodes CARTRTEINQPQHF.

The J gene is TRBJ2-5, the V gene TRBV7-9; 9 bases match TRBD1. The CDR3 loop spans 16 amino acids. The V gene end was trimmed by 1 base and the J gene end by 4 bases; junction bases not matched to a gene: 7. In germline, CDR1 is SEHNR, CDR2 FQNEAQ (reference sequence). This CDR3 reads CASSLDPGQGRETQYF. The CDR3 DNA reads as TGTGCCAGCAGCTTAGACCCTGGACAGGGGCGAGAGACCCAGTACTTC. Full variable domain (outside the CDR3, taken from reference TRBV7-9 and TRBJ2-5): DTGVSQNPRHKITKRGQNVTFRCDPISEHNRLYWYRQTLGQGPEFLTYFQNEAQLEKSRLLSDRFSAERPKGSFSTLEIQRTEQGDSAMYLCASSLDPGQGRETQYFGPGTRLLVL.

The V and J genes are TRBV6-5 and TRBJ2-2; 7 bases agree with TRBD1. V gave up 7 bases and J gave up 4 bases; unmatched junction bases: 6. The CDR3 consists of 14 residues. Germline assignment: CDR1 MNHEY and CDR2 SVGAGI. In DNA form, the CDR3 reads TGTGCCAGCACAGGGGGTGGTAGCACCGGGGAGCTGTTTTTT. The encoded protein is CASTGGGSTGELFF.

The chain links TRBV7-9 to TRBJ2-2; weak D call: TRBD1 (5 bases). Germline assignment: CDR1 SEHNR and CDR2 FQNEAQ (reference sequence). With 2 bases removed from V and 0 bases from J, the gap between germline ends came to 13 bases. This CDR3 comprises 17 residues. CDR3 in DNA: TGTGCCAGCAGCTTACGGACATTCGGCGCGAACACCGGGGAGCTGTTTTTT. It is translated as CASSLRTFGANTGELFF.

This rearrangement joins TRBV4-1 to TRBJ2-2, with 8 nucleotides matching TRBD1. The CDR3 loop spans 17 amino acids. Germline lookup yields CDR1 MGHRA and CDR2 YSYEKL. The junction had 7 bases not matched to a gene; V was cut back by 2 bases and J by 2 bases. The CDR3 nucleotides read TGCGCCAGCAGCCAACCCCGGGACAGGCTAAACACCGGGGAGCTGTTTTTT. Translation gives CASSQPRDRLNTGELFF.

The V and J genes are TRBV27 and TRBJ2-3; D perhaps matches TRBD1 (5 bases). Trimming left V 3 bases short and J 2 bases short, with 6 bases between. Germline CDR1 is MNHEY and CDR2 is SMNVEV (reference sequence). CDR3 length: 13 residues. CDR3 coding DNA: TGTGCCAGCAGTTTCAGGGACACAGATACGCAGTATTTT. It codes for CASSFRDTDTQYF.

The chain combines TRBV11-2 with TRBJ2-5; D perhaps matches TRBD2 (5 bases). The germline CDR1 and CDR2 sequences are SGHAT and FQNNGV. This CDR3 contains 15 residues. The V and J ends lost 5 bases and 4 bases respectively, with 17 bases between them. The CDR3 sequence is CASSLTFGEGETQYF. In DNA form, the CDR3 reads TGTGCCAGCAGCCTTACGTTCGGTGAGGGAGAGACCCAGTACTTC. Supplemented by reference TRBV11-2 and TRBJ2-5, the full variable domain reads EAGVAQSPRYKIIEKRQSVAFWCNPISGHATLYWYQQILGQGPKLLIQFQNNGVVDDSQLPKDRFSAERLKGVDSTLKIQPAKLEDSAVYLCASSLTFGEGETQYFGPGTRLLVL.

The chain couples TRBV20-1 to TRBJ2-2; D not certain. Looked up from germline, CDR1 is DFQATT and CDR2 is SNEGSKA (reference sequence). CDR3 length equals 11 residues. With 6 bases removed from V and 11 bases from J, the gap between germline ends came to 13 bases. The CDR3 reads CSATSYGELFF. The DNA for the CDR3 is TGCAGTGCAACCTCCTACGGAGAGCTGTTTTTT.

This clone was observed once. The V and J genes are TRBV9 and TRBJ1-4; 9 bases align to TRBD1. The germline CDR1 and CDR2 sequences are SGDLS and YYNGEE. This CDR3 contains 17 residues. Trimming removed 4 bases from V and 8 bases from J; junction bases left unmatched: 15. DNA for the CDR3: TGTGCCAGCAGCACTCAACCTACGACAGGGGGAGAAGAAAAACTGTTTTTT. It encodes CASSTQPTTGGEEKLFF.

This chain joins TRBV19 and TRBJ2-2, with D hard to call. The CDR3 extends over 15 amino acids. Trimming pared 3 bases from V and 0 bases from J, leaving 8 bases between. The germline V gene encodes CDR1 LNHDA and CDR2 SQIVND (reference sequence). CDR3 sequence reads: CASSISTANTGELFF. CDR3 bases: TGTGCCAGTAGTATCAGCACGGCGAACACCGGGGAGCTGTTTTTT.

The rearrangement uses TRBV5-6 and TRBJ1-5; D not resolved. Between the trimmed V and J ends, which lost 1 base and 0 bases, there was a span of 11 bases. CDR3 length equals 16 residues. Germline lookup yields CDR1 SGHDT and CDR2 YYEEEE. The CDR3 is CASSLKGIGSNQPQHF. As DNA, the CDR3 is TGTGCCAGCAGCTTGAAGGGTATAGGTAGCAATCAGCCCCAGCATTTT. The whole variable domain, filled in from reference TRBV5-6 and TRBJ1-5, reads DAGVTQSPTHLIKTRGQQVTLRCSPKSGHDTVSWYQQALGQGPQFIFQYYEEEERQRGNFPDRFSGHQFPNYSSELNVNALLLGDSALYLCASSLKGIGSNQPQHFGDGTRLSIL.

V usage is TRBV4-3 and J usage is TRBJ2-7; D unclear. From germline, CDR1 is LGHNA and CDR2 YSLEER. This CDR3 spans 13 amino acids. Between the trimmed V and J ends, which lost 0 bases and 7 bases, there was a span of 10 bases. In DNA, the CDR3 is TGCGCCAGCAGCCAAGATACCGGCGGAGAGCAGTACTTC. Its protein is CASSQDTGGEQYF.

The gene calls are TRBV29-1 and TRBJ2-3, with unresolved D. CDR1 is SQVTM, CDR2 ANQGSEA, per germline. The CDR3 extends over 11 amino acids. V lost 3 bases to trimming and J lost 3 bases, with 4 bases between them. As DNA, the CDR3 is TGCAGCGTTGAGGTAACAGATACGCAGTATTTT. This encodes CSVEVTDTQYF.

The chain has TRBV11-2 and TRBJ1-2; D call uncertain. Germline CDR1 SGHAT, CDR2 FQNNGV. The CDR3 is 17 residues long. Deletions cut 5 bases from V and 5 bases from J, with 24 bases between. CDR3 loop: CASSTPLRRGRSYGYTF. The DNA of the CDR3 is TGTGCCAGCAGCACCCCCCTCCGGAGAGGTCGCTCATATGGCTACACCTTC.

This sequence joins TRBV7-3 and TRBJ2-1, with 10 bases that match TRBD1. The CDR3 contains 15 residues. The ends lost 5 bases at V and 11 bases at J; junction bases unmatched: 12. The germline gives CDR1 SGHTA, CDR2 FQGTGA. The CDR3 sequence is CASSRTLGQGEKQFF. In DNA form, the CDR3 reads TGTGCCAGCAGCCGAACTCTAGGACAGGGGGAAAAGCAGTTCTTC.

There are a few counts of this clone. The rearrangement uses TRBV4-1 and TRBJ1-1; no reliable D call. CDR1 and CDR2 from the germline V gene are MGHRA and YSYEKL. The CDR3 consists of 13 residues. V lost 1 base, J lost 5 bases, and 8 bases lay in between. This CDR3 is CASSQVQVTEAFF. CDR3 nucleotides: TGCGCCAGCAGCCAAGTTCAGGTTACTGAAGCTTTCTTT.

This clone has only one observation. V gene TRBV6-1 combines with J gene TRBJ2-7; D call uncertain. V shed 1 base and J shed 0 bases, with 13 bases lying between them. Germline CDR1 reads MNHNS; CDR2 reads SASEGT. There are 16 residues in the CDR3. The CDR3 DNA is TGTGCCAGCAGTGAAGGGCCGGCTTTGAGCTCCTACGAGCAGTACGTC. As protein: CASSEGPALSSYEQYV.

This clone showed up just once. The chain recombines TRBV10-3 with TRBJ1-2; possible D gene TRBD1, 6 bases. The V end was cut by 7 bases, the J end by 8 bases, with 17 bases between. This CDR3 is 13 amino acids long. Germline CDR1 reads ENHRY; CDR2 reads SYGVKD. The CDR3, as DNA: TGTGCCATCAATCGCGGGGGCGCGGAGGGCTACACCTTC. Translated, it gives CAINRGGAEGYTF.

The gene calls are TRBV7-2 and TRBJ2-1; 11 bases match TRBD2. V was clipped by 5 bases and J by 7 bases; unmatched bases: 19. Germline V gene lookup returns CDR1 SGHTA and CDR2 FQGNSA. CDR3 length: 19 residues. CDR3 DNA sequence: TGTGCCAGCAGCACGAGACGACTAGCGGGGCGGGGACGGGGGAATGAGCAGTTCTTC. It codes for CASSTRRLAGRGRGNEQFF.